The 14 T cell receptor beta chains presented below share a single source sample, sequenced in a study of identical twins. TCRdb called the 5' RACE reads again in MiXCR, with one record for every CDR3 protein. The sample shows a few hundred thousand distinct CDR3 sequences, about 15% of them seen only once. Separately, the same data were catalogued under a study of yellow fever vaccine responses in identical twins.

Sample: CD4+ T cells sorted from blood. These TCRs come from a woman aged 18-30 years in good health.

The chain combines TRBV5-1 with TRBJ2-5, with 9 bases fitting TRBD2. V was pared by 2 bases and J by 5 bases, with 4 bases of the junction left unmatched. The CDR3 is 14 residues long. Germline CDR1 SGHRS, CDR2 YFSETQ. CDR3: CASSFPSGVETQYF. The CDR3 DNA is TGCGCCAGCAGCTTTCCTAGCGGGGTCGAGACCCAGTACTTC.

The gene calls are TRBV18 and TRBJ2-1, with TRBD2 as a possible D gene (6 bases). CDR3 length: 19 residues. Trimming removed 3 bases at V and 0 bases at J, with 21 bases between. Germline CDR1 and CDR2: KGHSH and LQKENI. The CDR3 sequence: CASSPVGGARVDSYNEQFF. CDR3 in DNA: TGTGCCAGCTCACCGGTTGGAGGGGCAAGGGTCGACTCCTACAATGAGCAGTTCTTC.

This clonotype was detected only a few times. The chain carries TRBV7-9 and TRBJ2-7; 9 nucleotides line up with TRBD1. Germline loops: CDR1 SEHNR, CDR2 FQNEAQ (reference sequence). V lost 2 bases, J lost 3 bases, and 5 bases stayed unmatched. This CDR3 spans 15 amino acids. CDR3 protein: CASSLRQGVDYEQYF. The CDR3 bases are TGTGCCAGCAGCTTAAGACAGGGGGTAGACTACGAGCAGTACTTC.

V usage is TRBV7-9 and J usage is TRBJ2-7; TRBD2 matches 12 bases. Germline CDR1 SEHNR, CDR2 FQNEAQ (reference sequence). This CDR3 is 15 amino acids long. Trimming at V came to 5 bases and at J to 4 bases, leaving 6 bases not matched to a gene. In nucleotides, the CDR3 is TGTGCCAGCAGCGATCCGCTAGCGGGAGGGTACGAGCAGTACTTC. This codes for CASSDPLAGGYEQYF. The full variable domain, rest sourced from reference TRBV7-9 and TRBJ2-7, is DTGVSQNPRHKITKRGQNVTFRCDPISEHNRLYWYRQTLGQGPEFLTYFQNEAQLEKSRLLSDRFSAERPKGSFSTLEIQRTEQGDSAMYLCASSDPLAGGYEQYFGPGTRLTVT.

V usage is TRBV7-9 and J usage is TRBJ1-4; D possibly corresponds to TRBD1 (5 bases). CDR1 is SEHNR, CDR2 FQNEAQ, per germline (reference sequence). The CDR3 is 14 amino acids. Trimming pared 5 bases from V and 5 bases from J, leaving 12 bases between. The CDR3 DNA is TGTGCCAGCAGCGCCTCCGGGGGGAATGAAAAACTGTTTTTT. This sequence encodes CASSASGGNEKLFF.

This clonotype was seen a handful of times. The V call is TRBV20-1, the J call TRBJ2-4, with 7 bases lining up with TRBD1. This CDR3 has 13 amino acids. Germline lookup yields CDR1 DFQATT and CDR2 SNEGSKA (reference sequence). V shed 2 bases and J 8 bases; nucleotides not matched to a gene: 6. This chain's CDR3 is CSARRTGAYIQYF. CDR3 bases: TGCAGTGCTAGAAGAACAGGGGCCTACATTCAGTACTTC.

A remark on this clonotype: The junction departs from the called germline gene at one end, perhaps through a read error. The chain is built from TRBV11-2 and TRBJ2-7, with 8 positions matching TRBD2. The CDR3 has 15 residues. CDR1 is SGHAT, CDR2 FQNNGV, per germline. CDR3 sequence reads: CASSLIGRGFSGARF. Written as DNA, the CDR3 is TGTGCCAGCAGCTTAATCGGCAGGGGTTTTAGCGGGGCTCGCTTC.

This rearrangement joins TRBV7-9 to TRBJ1-1; tentatively, D is TRBD1 (5 bases). Germline CDR1 and CDR2: SEHNR and FQNEAQ (reference sequence). Trimming pared 5 bases from V and 0 bases from J, leaving 19 bases between. This CDR3 is 17 amino acids long. Written as DNA, the CDR3 is TGTGCCAGCAGCCGCCCAGGGCTAACCCCTATGAACACTGAAGCTTTCTTT. It is translated as CASSRPGLTPMNTEAFF.

This clonotype was found once. One junction end does not reproduce the germline sequence, and a read error may be involved. The chain uses TRBV7-2 and TRBJ2-5; 9 bases map to TRBD2. This CDR3 region has 13 residues. CDR1 is SGHTA and CDR2 is FQGNSA in the germline V gene. CDR3 in amino acids: CASSLDMAGGPRF. The CDR3 DNA is TGTGCCAGCAGCTTAGATATGGCGGGGGGGCCCCGTTTC.

V gene TRBV21-1 combines with J gene TRBJ2-3; no check of the table's D call, TRBD2, against the DNA was made. TRBV21-1 is a listed pseudogene. The CDR3 loop spans 19 amino acids. In DNA form, the CDR3 reads TGTGCCAGCAGCAAATGGAGGGCGGGAGGGCCGGAAAGCACAGATACGCAGTATTTT. It translates to CASSKWRAGGPESTDTQYF.

This chain joins TRBV6-5 and TRBJ2-3; 12 bases match TRBD2. Losses at the gene ends were 4 bases for V and 4 bases for J; bases not matched to a gene: 3. The CDR3 is 15 residues long. The germline gives CDR1 MNHEY, CDR2 SVGAGI. The CDR3 DNA reads TGTGCCAGCAGTTGGCTAGCGGGAGGGTCAGATACGCAGTATTTT. Translating it yields CASSWLAGGSDTQYF.

This clonotype was detected a few times. V usage is TRBV15 and J usage is TRBJ2-7; perhaps TRBD2 as D (5 bases). CDR3 length: 15 amino acids. Deletions cut 1 base from V and 1 base from J, with 11 bases between. Germline V gene lookup returns CDR1 LNHNV and CDR2 YYDKDF (reference sequence). CDR3 protein: CATSRGYGGSYEQYF. The CDR3 DNA follows: TGTGCCACCAGCAGAGGATACGGAGGATCCTACGAGCAGTACTTC.

The rearrangement links TRBV20-1 to TRBJ2-7; TRBD1 agrees at 8 bases. V was pared by 3 bases and J by 8 bases, with 6 bases of the junction left unmatched. Germline V gene data show CDR1 as DFQATT and CDR2 as SNEGSKA (reference sequence). The CDR3 is 12 amino acids. Here the CDR3 reads CSASDRGRQQYV. Written as DNA, the CDR3 is TGCAGTGCTAGCGACAGGGGAAGACAGCAGTACGTC.

The V call is TRBV5-1, the J call TRBJ2-7, with D perhaps matching TRBD1 (5 bases). CDR1 is SGHRS and CDR2 is YFSETQ in the germline V gene. There are 14 residues in the CDR3. V gave up 4 bases and J gave up 2 bases, with 13 bases separating them. CDR3 nucleotides: TGCGCCAGCAGCCGCCTAGGGGATACCTACGAGCAGTACTTC. Protein product: CASSRLGDTYEQYF.